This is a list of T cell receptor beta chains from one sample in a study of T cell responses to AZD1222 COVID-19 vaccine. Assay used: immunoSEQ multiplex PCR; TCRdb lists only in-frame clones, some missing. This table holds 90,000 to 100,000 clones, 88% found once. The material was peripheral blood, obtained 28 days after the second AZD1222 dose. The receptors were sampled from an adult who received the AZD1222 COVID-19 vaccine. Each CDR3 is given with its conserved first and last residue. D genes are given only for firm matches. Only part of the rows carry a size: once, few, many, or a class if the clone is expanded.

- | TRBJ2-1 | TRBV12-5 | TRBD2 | CASGPGLAVLNEQFF | TGTGCTAGTGGACCCGGACTAGCGGTACTCAATGAGCAGTTCTTC
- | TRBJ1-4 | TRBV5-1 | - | CASSFREATNEKLFF | TGCGCCAGCAGCTTTCGAGAAGCAACTAATGAAAAACTGTTTTTT
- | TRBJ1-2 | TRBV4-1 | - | CASSQPGRSNYGYTF | TGCGCCAGCAGCCAACCAGGGAGGTCGAACTATGGCTACACCTTC
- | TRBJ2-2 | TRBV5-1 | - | CASSLDTGELFF | TGCGCCAGCAGCTTAGACACCGGGGAGCTGTTTTTT
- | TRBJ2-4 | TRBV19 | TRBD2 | CASSSRTSSYVGDIQYF | TGTGCCAGTAGTTCCCGGACTAGTAGTTATGTGGGAGACATTCAGTACTTC
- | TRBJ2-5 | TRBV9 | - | CASNQGGETQYF | TGTGCCAGCAACCAGGGGGGGGAGACCCAGTACTTC
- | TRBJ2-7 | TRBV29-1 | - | CSVEKGLALRRGEQYF | TGCAGCGTTGAAAAGGGGCTAGCGCTCCGCCGAGGCGAGCAGTACTTC
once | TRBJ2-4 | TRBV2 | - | CASSERTAKNIQYF | TGTGCCAGCAGCGAACGTACAGCCAAAAACATTCAGTACTTC
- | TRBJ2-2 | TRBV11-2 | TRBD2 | CASSLGLAGATGELFF | TGTGCCAGCAGCTTAGGGCTAGCGGGGGCCACCGGGGAGCTGTTTTTT
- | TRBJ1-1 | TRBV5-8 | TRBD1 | CASSSNRGRITEAFF | TGTGCCAGCAGCTCAAACAGGGGGCGTATTACTGAAGCTTTCTTT
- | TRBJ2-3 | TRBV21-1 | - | CASSKKRGGTSGTTDTQYF | TGTGCCAGCAGCAAAAAAAGAGGCGGTACTAGCGGGACGACAGATACGCAGTATTTT
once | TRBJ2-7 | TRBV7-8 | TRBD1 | CASSSRQGYPYEQYF | TGTGCCAGCAGCTCTCGACAGGGGTACCCCTACGAGCAGTACTTC
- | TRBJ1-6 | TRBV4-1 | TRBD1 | CASSHGQGATPNSPLHF | TGCGCCAGCAGCCACGGACAGGGGGCTACCCCCAATTCACCCCTCCACTTT
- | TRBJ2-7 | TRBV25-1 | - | CASSEFRDSRYHEQYF | TGTGCCAGCAGTGAATTTAGGGACTCGAGGTATCACGAGCAGTACTTC
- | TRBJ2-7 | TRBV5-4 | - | CASSRSTPGLPGSYEQYF | TGTGCCAGCAGCCGATCGACCCCGGGACTCCCTGGCTCCTACGAGCAGTACTTC
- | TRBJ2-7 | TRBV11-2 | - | CASSLGHDSYEQYF | TGTGCCAGCAGCCTCGGACATGACTCCTACGAGCAGTACTTC
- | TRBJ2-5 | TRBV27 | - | CASSLSGETQYF | TGTGCCAGCAGTTTATCGGGGGAGACCCAGTACTTC
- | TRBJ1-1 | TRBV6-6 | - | CASSFSPSTNTEAFF | TGTGCCAGCAGTTTCAGTCCAAGCACAAACACTGAAGCTTTCTTT
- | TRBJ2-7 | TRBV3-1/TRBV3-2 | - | CASSQDPRDPEQYF | TGTGCCAGCAGCCAAGATCCCAGGGACCCCGAGCAGTACTTC
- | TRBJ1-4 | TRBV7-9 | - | CASSLAGNNEKLFF | TGTGCCAGCAGCTTAGCGGGGAATAATGAAAAACTGTTTTTT
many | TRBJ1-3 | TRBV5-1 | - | CASSLVPGANRNTIYF | TGCGCCAGCAGCTTGGTACCGGGGGCTAATAGAAACACCATATATTTT
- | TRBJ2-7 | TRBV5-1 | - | CASSRGSYEQYF | TGCGCCAGCAGTAGGGGCTCCTACGAGCAGTACTTC
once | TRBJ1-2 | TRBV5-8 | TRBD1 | CASRYRGTGINYGYTF | TGTGCCAGCAGATATCGCGGGACAGGGATTAACTATGGCTACACCTTC